Detailed here is one T cell receptor beta chain. This entry is derived from a study of blood T cell repertoires in COVID-19. Turning to the study itself: Samples of COVID-19 (acute and convalescent) were obtained from the United States, Italy and Spain. Sources were T cells, B-cell-depleted T cells, or PBMCs; the material itself was cDNA or gDNA.

Authors' analysis steps: Researchers report that nucleated cell counts were estimated from reference gene primer amplification. TCRdb's copy holds only in-frame clones and misses some; the assay was immunoSEQ multiplex PCR. V and J calls and clone size are those listed in that table; D and trimming were worked out from the DNA. Found here are some 19,000 clones, 85% of them singletons; the top ten hold 55% to 65%. The CDR3 is 14 residues long. Germline CDR1 reads SGHKS; CDR2 reads YYEKEE (reference sequence). V was cut by 3 bases and J by 5 bases, with 11 bases left in between. This TCR came from a man aged 80 or over with acute or convalescent COVID-19. The V gene is TRBV5-5, the J gene TRBJ2-2; D is undetermined. Sequencing input: peripheral blood. CDR3 residues: CASSSQVGTGELFF. CDR3 coding DNA: TGTGCCAGCAGCTCCCAGGTCGGAACCGGGGAGCTGTTTTTT. Full variable domain (outside the CDR3, taken from reference TRBV5-5 and TRBJ2-2): DAGVTQSPTHLIKTRGQQVTLRCSPISGHKSVSWYQQVLGQGPQFIFQYYEKEERGRGNFPDRFSARQFPNYSSELNVNALLLGDSALYLCASSSQVGTGELFFGEGSRLTVL.